This T cell receptor (beta chain) was identified during a study of T cells in Graves' hyperthyroidism and ophthalmopathy. This CDR3 spans 15 amino acids. Trimming took off 1 base at V and 0 bases at J, with 9 bases between the two ends. Germline loops: CDR1 DFQATT, CDR2 SNEGSKA (reference sequence). RNA transcripts yielded amplified TCR beta CDR3 regions. A first-round RT-PCR of the TCR CDR3 used the HTBI primer set. TCRdb re-called the multiplex PCR reads with MiXCR, one entry per CDR3 protein. The data show around 370,000 distinct CDR3 sequences, 18% seen once. The sequenced material came from blood. The receptor's source is a man in his late teens or twenties with Graves' ophthalmopathy. The rearrangement uses TRBV20-1 and TRBJ2-2; D remains unclear. CDR3 region: CSARARTSNTGELFF. DNA of the CDR3: TGCAGTGCTAGAGCCCGGACGTCGAACACCGGGGAGCTGTTTTTT.